The 18 T cell receptor beta chains below all came from one sample that was sequenced in a study of shared clonotypes between healthy human individuals. Clones were sequenced by immunoSEQ multiplex PCR, and TCRdb holds only the in-frame ones, with some missing. The data contain 2 million to 2.5 million clones, over 85% of them seen just once; the ten biggest clones take up approximately 0.13%. The source material was naive CD4+ T cells sorted from blood. Documented subset: CD45RA+ positively selected. The source of these receptors is a man younger than 35 in good health.

This chain uses TRBV12-2 with TRBJ1-2. TRBV12-2 is annotated as a pseudogene. The CDR3 covers 16 residues. CDR3: CASRLPRAREGYGYTF. CDR3 bases: TGTGCAAGTCGCTTACCGCGGGCCAGGGAGGGATATGGCTACACCTTC.

V is TRBV2 and J is TRBJ2-7; D is perhaps TRBD1 or TRBD2 (6 bases each). V was pared by 4 bases and J by 4 bases, with 17 bases between. Germline V CDR1 and CDR2: SNHLY, FYNNEI. The length of the CDR3 is 15 residues. CDR3 amino acids: CASSATPGGQYEQYF. As DNA, the CDR3 is TGTGCCAGCAGTGCTACACCTGGGGGGCAATACGAGCAGTACTTC.

This clone has a single count. This CDR3 reads CASSTTTGGNDGYTF. In DNA, the CDR3 is TGTGCCAGTAGTACAACGACAGGGGGAAATGATGGCTACACCTTC. The V call is TRBV19, the J call TRBJ1-2; 9 nucleotides match TRBD1. After removal of 4 bases from V and 6 bases from J, the junction contained 9 bases not matched to a gene. This CDR3 contains 15 residues. CDR1 LNHDA and CDR2 SQIVND come from the germline V gene (reference sequence).

The rearrangement joins TRBV15 to TRBJ2-7; D is possibly TRBD1 (6 bases). Trimming took 5 bases from V and 1 from J, leaving 12 bases between them. There are 14 residues in the CDR3. Per germline, CDR1 LNHNV and CDR2 YYDKDF (reference sequence). The CDR3 loop reads CATSLQGTSYEQYF. The CDR3 DNA sequence: TGTGCCACCAGCCTGCAGGGGACGTCCTACGAGCAGTACTTC.

The chain has TRBV6-1 and TRBJ1-3; D is possibly TRBD1 (5 bases). Trimming removed 6 bases at V and 1 base at J, with 13 bases between. The CDR3 has 15 amino acids. From germline, CDR1 is MNHNS and CDR2 SASEGT. CDR3 protein: CASRQIDSSGNTIYF. The CDR3 region has the DNA TGTGCCAGCAGGCAGATAGACAGTTCTGGAAACACCATATATTTT.

The table lists this clone with a few counts. This specimen includes other DNA sequences encoding the same CDR3. The chain is built from TRBV5-1 and TRBJ2-7, with 9 bases fitting TRBD1. V shed 4 bases and J 1 base; nucleotides not matched to a gene: 3. The CDR3 consists of 14 residues. Germline-derived CDR1 and CDR2 are SGHRS and YFSETQ. CDR3 DNA sequence: TGCGCCAGCAGCCCGGGACAGGGTTCCTACGAGCAGTACTTC. This codes for CASSPGQGSYEQYF.

The chain recombines TRBV6-5 with TRBJ2-5, with unresolved D. The CDR3 contains 15 residues. V dropped 2 bases and J dropped 5 bases, with 15 bases sitting between them. CDR1 is MNHEY, CDR2 SVGAGI, per germline. DNA for the CDR3: TGTGCCAGCAGTTACAGTTCCTCAGGATGGGAGACCCAGTACTTC. The encoded protein is CASSYSSSGWETQYF.

Regarding this clone: Different DNA sequences within this sample yield the same CDR3. V gene TRBV2 combines with J gene TRBJ2-1, with unresolved D. V was pared by 6 bases and J by 7 bases, with 7 bases between. The CDR3 has 11 amino acids. Germline CDR1 reads SNHLY; CDR2 reads FYNNEI. For the CDR3, the DNA is TGTGCCAGCAGGTTGGGGAATGAGCAGTTCTTC. This gives the protein CASRLGNEQFF.

The rearrangement links TRBV7-2 to TRBJ2-7, with a weak D call TRBD2 (6 bases). The CDR3 is made up of 13 amino acids. V lost 5 bases to trimming and J lost 7 bases, with 15 bases between them. In germline, CDR1 is SGHTA, CDR2 FQGNSA. The CDR3 loop is CASSRDLVREQYF. As DNA, the CDR3 is TGTGCCAGCAGCCGGGACTTGGTGAGGGAGCAGTACTTC. The full variable domain, its missing parts supplied by reference TRBV7-2 and TRBJ2-7, is GAGVSQSPSNKVTEKGKDVELRCDPISGHTALYWYRQSLGQGLEFLIYFQGNSAPDKSGLPSDRFSAERTGGSVSTLTIQRTQQEDSAVYLCASSRDLVREQYFGPGTRLTVT.

As concerns this clone: The same CDR3 is also encoded by other DNA sequences in this sample. J is TRBJ1-5 and V is TRBV5-1, with TRBD1 as a possible D gene (6 bases). CDR3 length: 14 residues. The germline V gene encodes CDR1 SGHRS and CDR2 YFSETQ. V shed 4 bases and J shed 2 bases, with 10 bases lying between them. CDR3 loop: CASSPRGGNQPQHF. The CDR3 DNA reads as TGCGCCAGCAGCCCCAGGGGTGGCAATCAGCCCCAGCATTTT. Full variable domain (missing parts from reference TRBV5-1 and TRBJ1-5): KAGVTQTPRYLIKTRGQQVTLSCSPISGHRSVSWYQQTPGQGLQFLFEYFSETQRNKGNFPGRFSGRQFSNSRSEMNVSTLELGDSALYLCASSPRGGNQPQHFGDGTRLSIL.

The chain is built from TRBV7-2 and TRBJ2-2; D unresolved. Germline lookup yields CDR1 SGHTA and CDR2 FQGNSA. V lost 4 bases and J 7 bases, leaving 10 bases between the germline ends. The CDR3 sequence is 13 residues long. CDR3 residues: CASSSWSSGELFF. The CDR3 DNA sequence: TGTGCCAGCAGCTCGTGGTCGAGCGGGGAGCTGTTTTTT.

Points on this clone: Additional DNA sequences in this sample encode the identical CDR3. The chain links TRBV11-2 to TRBJ1-1; D unclear. Germline CDR1 SGHAT, CDR2 FQNNGV. The CDR3 extends over 13 amino acids. V lost 3 bases, J lost 5 bases, and 10 bases lay in between. CDR3 protein: CASSLAGGTEAFF. In DNA, the CDR3 is TGTGCCAGCAGCTTGGCGGGAGGGACTGAAGCTTTCTTT.

CDR3 region: CASSLGSWNYEQYF. Written as DNA, the CDR3 is TGTGCCAGCAGCTTGGGGTCATGGAACTACGAGCAGTACTTC. The gene calls are TRBV5-6 and TRBJ2-7; D gene uncertain. Germline V gene data show CDR1 as SGHDT and CDR2 as YYEEEE. Trimming pared 0 bases from V and 3 bases from J, leaving 10 bases between. This CDR3 has 14 residues.

The chain uses TRBV9 and TRBJ2-3; 14 nucleotides align to TRBD2. This CDR3 spans 18 amino acids. The germline V gene encodes CDR1 SGDLS and CDR2 YYNGEE. Trimming at V came to 0 bases and at J to 3 bases, leaving 6 bases not matched to a gene. CDR3 bases: TGTGCCAGCAGCGTAGGCCCCGGGACTAGCGGGAGTACAGATACGCAGTATTTT. Amino acids: CASSVGPGTSGSTDTQYF.

There are a few counts of this clone. The V and J genes are TRBV2 and TRBJ1-4; D might be TRBD1 (5 bases). This CDR3 spans 16 amino acids. With 6 bases removed from V and 2 bases from J, the gap between germline ends came to 16 bases. Germline loops: CDR1 SNHLY, CDR2 FYNNEI. CDR3 DNA sequence: TGTGCCAGCAGAGGACAAGAAAGGTTGACTAATGAAAAACTGTTTTTT. Encoded protein: CASRGQERLTNEKLFF.

This clone was counted between two and nine times. This same CDR3 is encoded by further DNA sequences in the sample. The gene calls are TRBV27 and TRBJ1-5, with a possible D match to TRBD1 (5 bases). The CDR3 totals 13 residues. Trimming left V 3 bases short and J 4 bases short, with 7 bases between. Germline loops: CDR1 MNHEY, CDR2 SMNVEV (reference sequence). CDR3 sequence reads: CASSLGPNQPQHF. The CDR3 DNA sequence: TGTGCCAGCAGTTTGGGGCCTAATCAGCCCCAGCATTTT.

V gene TRBV7-2 combines with J gene TRBJ2-1; TRBD2 is a possible D gene (6 bases). The CDR3 is made up of 15 amino acids. V gave up 5 bases and J gave up 1 base, with 12 bases separating them. From germline, CDR1 is SGHTA and CDR2 FQGNSA. CDR3 protein: CASSLGTQSYNEQFF. The CDR3 coding sequence is TGTGCCAGCAGCCTAGGGACTCAGTCCTACAATGAGCAGTTCTTC.

This clone came up once. The genes are TRBV28 and TRBJ1-1; 9 positions agree with TRBD1. V shed 4 bases and J 1 base; nucleotides not matched to a gene: 16. The CDR3 runs 19 residues. From germline, CDR1 is MDHEN and CDR2 SYDVKM. The DNA of the CDR3 is TGTGCCAGCAGTTCCGACGCATTAACCGGGACAGGGACGAACACTGAAGCTTTCTTT. Residues: CASSSDALTGTGTNTEAFF.